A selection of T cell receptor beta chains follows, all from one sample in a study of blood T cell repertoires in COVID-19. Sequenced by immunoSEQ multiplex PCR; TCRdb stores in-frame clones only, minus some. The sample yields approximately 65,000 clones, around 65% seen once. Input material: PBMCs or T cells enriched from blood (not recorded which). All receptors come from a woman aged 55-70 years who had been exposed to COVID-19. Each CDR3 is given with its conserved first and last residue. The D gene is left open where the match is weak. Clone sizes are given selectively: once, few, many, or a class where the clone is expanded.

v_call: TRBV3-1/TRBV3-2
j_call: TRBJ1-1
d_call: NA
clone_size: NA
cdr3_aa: CASSQGGVNTEAFF
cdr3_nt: TGTGCCAGCAGCCAAGGGGGCGTGAACACTGAAGCTTTCTTT

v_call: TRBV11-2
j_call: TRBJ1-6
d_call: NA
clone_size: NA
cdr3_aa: CASSLGPPGDSWNSPLHF
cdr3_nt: TGTGCCAGCAGCTTAGGTCCTCCGGGGGATTCTTGGAATTCACCCCTCCACTTT

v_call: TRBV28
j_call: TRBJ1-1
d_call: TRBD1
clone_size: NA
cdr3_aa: CASSLQPGGTEAFF
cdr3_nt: TGTGCCAGCAGTTTACAGCCAGGGGGCACTGAAGCTTTCTTT

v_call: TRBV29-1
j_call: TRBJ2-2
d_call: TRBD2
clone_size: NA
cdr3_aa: CSVVPIAGEGTGELFF
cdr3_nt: TGCAGCGTTGTCCCCATAGCGGGAGAGGGCACCGGGGAGCTGTTTTTT

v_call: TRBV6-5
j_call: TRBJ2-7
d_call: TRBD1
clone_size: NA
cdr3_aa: CASSYSTGAYEQYF
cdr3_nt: TGTGCCAGCAGTTACTCGACAGGGGCCTACGAGCAGTACTTC

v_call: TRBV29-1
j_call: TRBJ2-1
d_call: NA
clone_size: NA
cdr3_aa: CSVEDSGRGDEQFF
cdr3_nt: TGCAGCGTTGAAGATTCTGGTAGGGGTGATGAGCAGTTCTTC

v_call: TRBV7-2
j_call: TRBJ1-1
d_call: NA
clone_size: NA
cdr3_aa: CASSHRWRGGTEAFF
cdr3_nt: TGTGCCAGCAGCCACAGGTGGAGGGGTGGCACTGAAGCTTTCTTT

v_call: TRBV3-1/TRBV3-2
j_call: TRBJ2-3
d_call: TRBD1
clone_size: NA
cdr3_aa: CASSRKDRGSTDTQYF
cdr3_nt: TGTGCCAGCAGCCGGAAGGACAGGGGTAGCACAGATACGCAGTATTTT

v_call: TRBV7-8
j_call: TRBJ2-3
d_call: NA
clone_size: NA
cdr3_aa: CASSSSVADTQYF
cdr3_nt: TGTGCCAGCAGTAGCAGCGTCGCAGATACGCAGTATTTT

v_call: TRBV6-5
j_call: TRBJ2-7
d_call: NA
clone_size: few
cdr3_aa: CASSYGGGGYEQYF
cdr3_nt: TGTGCCAGCAGTTACGGAGGGGGGGGCTACGAGCAGTACTTC

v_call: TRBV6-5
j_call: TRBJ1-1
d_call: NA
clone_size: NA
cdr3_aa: CASNYGQSYTEAFF
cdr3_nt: TGTGCCAGCAATTATGGGCAATCTTACACTGAAGCTTTCTTT

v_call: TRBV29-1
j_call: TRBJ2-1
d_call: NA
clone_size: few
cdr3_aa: CSVGTPLNEQFF
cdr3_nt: TGCAGCGTTGGGACTCCGCTTAATGAGCAGTTCTTC

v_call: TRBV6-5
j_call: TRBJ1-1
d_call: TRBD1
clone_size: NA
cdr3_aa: CASSFTGGTEAFF
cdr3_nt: TGTGCCAGCAGTTTCACAGGGGGCACTGAAGCTTTCTTT

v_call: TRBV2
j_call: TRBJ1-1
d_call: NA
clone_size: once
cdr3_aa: CAGGGSEDTEAFF
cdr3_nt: TGTGCCGGCGGGGGCAGTGAGGACACTGAAGCTTTCTTT

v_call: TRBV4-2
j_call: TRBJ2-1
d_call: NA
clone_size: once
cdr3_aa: CASSQDGGASRFNEQFF
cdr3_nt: TGTGCCAGCAGCCAAGATGGAGGGGCTAGCCGATTCAATGAGCAGTTCTTC

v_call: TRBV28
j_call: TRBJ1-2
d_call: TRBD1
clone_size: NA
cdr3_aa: CASRDSLNYGYTF
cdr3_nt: TGTGCCAGCCGGGACAGCCTTAACTATGGCTACACCTTC

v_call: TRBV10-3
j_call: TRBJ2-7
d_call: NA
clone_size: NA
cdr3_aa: CAGPAWEQYF
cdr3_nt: TGTGCCGGGCCCGCTTGGGAGCAGTACTTC

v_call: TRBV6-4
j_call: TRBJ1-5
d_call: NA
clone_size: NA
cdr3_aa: CASAPERGQPQHF
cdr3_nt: TGTGCCAGCGCCCCCGAACGGGGGCAGCCCCAGCATTTT

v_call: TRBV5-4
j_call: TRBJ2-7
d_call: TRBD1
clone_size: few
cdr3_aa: CASSVTGTGSDEQYF
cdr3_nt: TGTGCCAGCAGCGTTACCGGGACAGGGAGTGACGAGCAGTACTTC

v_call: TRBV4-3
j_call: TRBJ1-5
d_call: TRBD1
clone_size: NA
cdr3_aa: CASSQDDNSRTGSQPQHF
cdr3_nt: TGCGCCAGCAGCCAAGATGACAATTCCCGGACAGGGAGTCAGCCCCAGCATTTT

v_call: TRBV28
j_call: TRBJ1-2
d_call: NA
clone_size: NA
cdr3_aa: CASRGDNNYGYTF
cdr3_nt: TGTGCCAGCAGGGGGGACAATAACTATGGCTACACCTTC

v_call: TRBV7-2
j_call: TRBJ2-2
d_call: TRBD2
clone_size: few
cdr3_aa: CASSLRRLAAGELFF
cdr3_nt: TGTGCCAGCAGCTTAAGACGACTAGCGGCCGGGGAGCTGTTTTTT

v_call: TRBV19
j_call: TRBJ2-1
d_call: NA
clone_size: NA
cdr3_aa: CASSIAGEQGNEQFF
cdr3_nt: TGTGCCAGTAGTATAGCAGGCGAACAGGGCAATGAGCAGTTCTTC

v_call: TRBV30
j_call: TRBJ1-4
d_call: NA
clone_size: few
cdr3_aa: CAWSRRGEKLFF
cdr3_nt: TGTGCCTGGAGTCGCAGGGGTGAAAAACTGTTTTTT

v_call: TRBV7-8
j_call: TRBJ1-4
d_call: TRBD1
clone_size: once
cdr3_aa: CASSLAQGAGEKLFF
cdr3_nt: TGTGCCAGCAGCTTAGCCCAGGGGGCGGGTGAAAAACTGTTTTTT

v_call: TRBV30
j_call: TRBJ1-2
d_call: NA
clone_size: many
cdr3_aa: CAGLWVATIGYTF
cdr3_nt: TGTGCCGGTCTCTGGGTAGCGACAATTGGCTACACCTTC

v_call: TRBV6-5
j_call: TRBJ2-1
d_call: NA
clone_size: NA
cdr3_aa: CASSYGREYEQFF
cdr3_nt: TGTGCCAGCAGTTACGGACGGGAGTATGAGCAGTTCTTC

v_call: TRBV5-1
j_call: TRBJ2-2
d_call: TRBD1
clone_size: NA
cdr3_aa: CASSSDRGKVGTGELFF
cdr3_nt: TGCGCCAGCAGCTCCGACAGGGGGAAGGTTGGGACCGGGGAGCTGTTTTTT

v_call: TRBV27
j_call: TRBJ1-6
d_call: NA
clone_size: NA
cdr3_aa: CASRARMGAAPLHF
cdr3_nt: TGTGCCAGCAGAGCTAGGATGGGAGCGGCACCCCTCCACTTT

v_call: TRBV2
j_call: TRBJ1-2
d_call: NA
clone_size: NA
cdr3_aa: CASGDTTDYGYTF
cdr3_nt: TGTGCCAGCGGGGACACGACAGATTATGGCTACACCTTC

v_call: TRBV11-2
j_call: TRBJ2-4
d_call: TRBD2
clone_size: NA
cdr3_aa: CASTMTSGRNIQYF
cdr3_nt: TGTGCCAGCACCATGACTAGCGGGAGGAACATTCAGTACTTC

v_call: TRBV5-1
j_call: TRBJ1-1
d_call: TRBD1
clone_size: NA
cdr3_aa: CASSSTTGPGGAFF
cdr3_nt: TGCGCCAGCAGCTCAACCACGGGGCCAGGGGGAGCTTTCTTT

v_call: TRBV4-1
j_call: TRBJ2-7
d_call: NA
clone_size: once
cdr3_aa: CASSQGLLGGPGYEQYF
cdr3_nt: TGCGCCAGCAGCCAAGGTCTCCTCGGGGGTCCCGGGTACGAGCAGTACTTC

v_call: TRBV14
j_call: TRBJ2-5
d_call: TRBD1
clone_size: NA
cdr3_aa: CASSQGSQGVGETQYF
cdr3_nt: TGTGCCAGCAGCCAAGGGAGTCAGGGGGTCGGGGAGACCCAGTACTTC

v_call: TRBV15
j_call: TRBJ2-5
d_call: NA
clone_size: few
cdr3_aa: CATSRLRDSRDGTQYF
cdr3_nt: TGTGCCACCAGCAGGCTGAGGGACTCCCGGGACGGGACCCAGTACTTC

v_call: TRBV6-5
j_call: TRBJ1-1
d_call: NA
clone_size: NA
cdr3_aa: CASSTSSSNTEAFF
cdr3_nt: TGTGCCAGCAGTACCAGTAGCTCAAACACTGAAGCTTTCTTT

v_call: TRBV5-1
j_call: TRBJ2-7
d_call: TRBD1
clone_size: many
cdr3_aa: CASRPGQGLEQYF
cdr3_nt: TGCGCCAGCAGACCGGGACAGGGTCTCGAGCAGTACTTC

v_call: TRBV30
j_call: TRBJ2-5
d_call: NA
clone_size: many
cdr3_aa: CAWSVLGESWETQYF
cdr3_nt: TGTGCCTGGAGTGTACTCGGGGAATCCTGGGAGACCCAGTACTTC

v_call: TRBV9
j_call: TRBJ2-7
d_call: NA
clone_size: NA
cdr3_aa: CASSGETGFPYEQYF
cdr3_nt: TGTGCCAGCAGCGGCGAAACAGGGTTCCCCTACGAGCAGTACTTC

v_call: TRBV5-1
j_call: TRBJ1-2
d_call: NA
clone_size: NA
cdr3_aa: CASSQTGDGYTF
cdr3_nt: TGCGCCAGCAGCCAGACAGGCGATGGCTACACCTTC